The 17 T cell receptor beta chains listed next were all sequenced from one sample in a study of early T cells in non-severe SARS-CoV-2 infection. MiXCR, applied by TCRdb to the 5' RACE reads, yields one record per CDR3 protein. The table lists 30,000 to 40,000 distinct CDR3 sequences, less than 7% of them singletons. Source material: whole blood. The receptors originated from an adult who was a healthcare worker with PCR-confirmed SARS-CoV-2 infection or an uninfected control (not recorded which).

In the case of this clonotype: This may come from a read error, since a much larger clone is one base off. The chain is built from TRBV7-6 and TRBJ2-3; D remains ambiguous. The length of the CDR3 is 17 residues. Germline assignment: CDR1 SGHVS and CDR2 FNYEAQ. CDR3 protein: CVSSLGRWVYAPDTQYF. In DNA, the CDR3 is TGTGTCAGCAGCCTCGGGCGTTGGGTCTACGCCCCAGATACGCAGTATTTT.

Only a few counts were recorded for this clonotype. The V gene is TRBV7-2, the J gene TRBJ2-3; TRBD2 agrees at 14 bases. Germline V gene lookup returns CDR1 SGHTA and CDR2 FQGNSA. The CDR3 totals 19 residues. Trimming cost V 2 bases and J 7 bases; bases outside gene matches: 14. This CDR3 is CASSLRVGLAGGEHYTQYF. The CDR3 DNA is TGTGCCAGCAGCTTAAGGGTCGGACTAGCGGGGGGCGAACACTATACGCAGTATTTT.

V usage is TRBV2 and J usage is TRBJ2-7; D not certain. V lost 4 bases and J 5 bases, leaving 9 bases between the germline ends. This CDR3 spans 12 amino acids. From germline, CDR1 is SNHLY and CDR2 FYNNEI. This CDR3 reads CASSVGLHEQYF. CDR3 DNA sequence: TGTGCCAGCAGTGTAGGGTTGCACGAGCAGTACTTC.

This clonotype was detected many times. The genes are TRBV6-5 and TRBJ1-1; D is possibly TRBD1 (5 bases). CDR1 is MNHEY and CDR2 is SVGAGI in the germline V gene. V was clipped by 8 bases and J by 3 bases, with 22 bases between them. The CDR3 spans 16 residues. CDR3 coding DNA: TGTGCCAGCGCGGGACGGAAACCCCCCGGGGACACTGAAGCTTTCTTT. It specifies CASAGRKPPGDTEAFF.

This clonotype was recorded at least ten times. J is TRBJ2-3 and V is TRBV11-2, with D perhaps matching TRBD2 (6 bases). The germline CDR1 and CDR2 sequences are SGHAT and FQNNGV. The ends were cut back, 1 base at V and 5 bases at J, with 10 bases in the middle. The CDR3 loop spans 14 amino acids. This chain's CDR3 is CASSLAGAEDTQYF. In DNA form, the CDR3 reads TGTGCCAGCAGCTTAGCGGGAGCTGAAGATACGCAGTATTTT.

In its sample, this clonotype was seen a few times. The gene calls are TRBV11-2 and TRBJ2-1; unclear D gene. Germline values: CDR1 SGHAT, CDR2 FQNNGV. The length of the CDR3 is 17 residues. V was cut by 1 base and J by 8 bases, with 21 bases left in between. As DNA, the CDR3 is TGTGCCAGCAGCTTAGCCTGGACGGCTTTAGGCGGTCATGAGCAGTTCTTC. Translated, it gives CASSLAWTALGGHEQFF.

In its sample, this clonotype was seen a few times. The chain links TRBV15 to TRBJ1-4; D is ambiguous. Germline V gene lookup returns CDR1 LNHNV and CDR2 YYDKDF (reference sequence). The CDR3 spans 13 residues. Deletions cut 0 bases from V and 6 bases from J, with 5 bases between. CDR3 bases: TGTGCCACCAGCAGAGACCGTTATGAAAAACTGTTTTTT. It translates to CATSRDRYEKLFF.

This clonotype was seen at least ten times. The J gene is TRBJ2-7, the V gene TRBV11-2, with a weak D call TRBD1 (6 bases). Trimming took off 1 base at V and 3 bases at J, with 19 bases between the two ends. The CDR3 runs to 17 residues. Germline-derived CDR1 and CDR2 are SGHAT and FQNNGV. The CDR3 nucleotides are TGTGCCAGCAGCTTAGTAAATAGGGGGACCCCCCTCTACGAGCAGTACTTC. Its translation: CASSLVNRGTPLYEQYF. The full variable domain, its missing parts supplied by reference TRBV11-2 and TRBJ2-7, is EAGVAQSPRYKIIEKRQSVAFWCNPISGHATLYWYQQILGQGPKLLIQFQNNGVVDDSQLPKDRFSAERLKGVDSTLKIQPAKLEDSAVYLCASSLVNRGTPLYEQYFGPGTRLTVT.

This clonotype came up many times. V usage is TRBV6-6 and J usage is TRBJ1-4, with a possible D match to TRBD1 (5 bases). CDR1 is MNHNY and CDR2 is SVGAGI in the germline V gene (reference sequence). Trimming shortened V by 6 bases and J by 0 bases, and 8 bases separated the two germline ends. The CDR3 extends over 14 amino acids. CDR3 residues: CASSMTATNEKLFF. Written as DNA, the CDR3 is TGTGCCAGCAGCATGACAGCAACTAATGAAAAACTGTTTTTT.

This clonotype was counted at least ten times. This sequence joins TRBV5-1 and TRBJ2-7; D is ambiguous. The V gene lost 0 bases and the J gene lost 1 base, with 5 bases spanning the gap. The CDR3 consists of 13 residues. The germline V gene encodes CDR1 SGHRS and CDR2 YFSETQ. This chain's CDR3 is CASSLVESYEQYF. Here the CDR3 DNA reads TGCGCCAGCAGCTTGGTCGAATCCTACGAGCAGTACTTC.

The V gene is TRBV30, the J gene TRBJ1-2; weak D call: TRBD1 (5 bases). This CDR3 is built from 12 residues. Trimming took 8 bases from V and 2 from J, leaving 12 bases between them. Germline assignment: CDR1 GTSNPN and CDR2 SVGIG (reference sequence). CDR3 bases: TGTGCCCTGGGGCAGGGAAACTATGGCTACACCTTC. Protein sequence: CALGQGNYGYTF.

This clonotype occurred many times. This chain links TRBV6-6 with TRBJ2-3; 8 bases are a match to TRBD2. The CDR3 is made up of 18 amino acids. V lost 6 bases, J lost 2 bases, and 16 bases stayed unmatched. Germline V gene lookup returns CDR1 MNHNY and CDR2 SVGAGI (reference sequence). Here the CDR3 DNA reads TGTGCCAGCAGGCAAACGGGGGGGAGGGCCCACAACACAGATACGCAGTATTTT. Its translation is CASRQTGGRAHNTDTQYF.

The V gene is TRBV19, the J gene TRBJ2-7; D is unclear. The V gene's germline CDR1 is LNHDA and CDR2 SQIVND (reference sequence). Trimming took off 5 bases at V and 1 base at J, with 15 bases between the two ends. This CDR3 is built from 15 residues. The CDR3, as DNA: TGTGCCAGTAGTCCGCGTGACATGGCGTCCTACGAGCAGTACTTC. Translation gives CASSPRDMASYEQYF. The complete variable domain, with remaining parts taken from reference TRBV19 and TRBJ2-7, reads DGGITQSPKYLFRKEGQNVTLSCEQNLNHDAMYWYRQDPGQGLRLIYYSQIVNDFQKGDIAEGYSVSREKKESFPLTVTSAQKNPTAFYLCASSPRDMASYEQYFGPGTRLTVT.

This clonotype was seen a few times. V is TRBV6-6 and J is TRBJ1-1, with a weak D call TRBD1 (5 bases). Germline CDR1 is MNHNY and CDR2 is SVGAGI (reference sequence). The CDR3 extends over 13 amino acids. Between the trimmed V and J ends, which lost 5 bases and 1 base, there was a span of 8 bases. The CDR3 DNA sequence: TGTGCCAGCAGTACGACAGAGAACACTGAAGCTTTCTTT. It yields the protein CASSTTENTEAFF.

This clonotype was seen many times. One end of the junction varies from germline; a read error may be responsible. The chain joins TRBV19 to TRBJ2-1; no clear D. Germline lookup yields CDR1 LNHDA and CDR2 SQIVND (reference sequence). CDR3 length: 13 residues. CDR3 nucleotides: TGTGCCAGTAGTATAACACCCTACGATGAGCAGTTCTTC. Protein: CASSITPYDEQFF. The variable domain in full, with the rest retrieved from reference TRBV19 and TRBJ2-1, is DGGITQSPKYLFRKEGQNVTLSCEQNLNHDAMYWYRQDPGQGLRLIYYSQIVNDFQKGDIAEGYSVSREKKESFPLTVTSAQKNPTAFYLCASSITPYDEQFFGPGTRLTVL.

This clonotype was found many times. The rearrangement uses TRBV11-2 and TRBJ2-7, with D tentatively TRBD1 or TRBD2 (6 bases each). The V and J ends lost 5 bases and 6 bases respectively, with 17 bases between them. In germline, CDR1 is SGHAT, CDR2 FQNNGV. The CDR3 runs 14 residues. In DNA form, the CDR3 reads TGTGCCAGCAGCCCTACTTCCTGGGGGGCCGAGCAGTACTTC. Protein sequence: CASSPTSWGAEQYF. The variable domain in full, with the rest retrieved from reference TRBV11-2 and TRBJ2-7, is EAGVAQSPRYKIIEKRQSVAFWCNPISGHATLYWYQQILGQGPKLLIQFQNNGVVDDSQLPKDRFSAERLKGVDSTLKIQPAKLEDSAVYLCASSPTSWGAEQYFGPGTRLTVT.

This chain links TRBV11-2 with TRBJ2-1, with 7 bases identical to TRBD2. CDR3 length equals 14 residues. With 5 bases clipped from V and 9 bases from J, the junction kept 10 bases outside the gene matches. Germline V CDR1 and CDR2: SGHAT, FQNNGV. For the CDR3, the DNA is TGTGCCAGCAGCCTGGGAGGGCCGATCACTGAGCAGTTCTTC. Amino acid sequence: CASSLGGPITEQFF.